These 27 T cell receptor beta chains were sequenced from one sample in a study of breast tumors, draining lymph nodes, adjacent tissues (dated by TCRdb to the mid-2010s). The lymph node samples were taken from the axillary draining lymph nodes of breast cancer patients. Receptors were amplified or captured by multiplex PCR. Sequencing took place on an Illumina HiSeq 2000. TCRdb cleaned the public reads at Q25 with fastp, built clones with MiXCR and kept in-frame beta chains. Identical CDR3 protein sequences are pooled into one entry, listed with their most common genes and DNA. Recorded for this sample are about 110,000 distinct CDR3 sequences; about 29% of them occurred a single time. The ten biggest clones cover 5.5% to 6% of the sample. Sequences were obtained from axillary lymph node tissue. The receptor source for this set is a female donor with breast cancer. Some clones in this sample may be carry-over from other donors' samples.

This clonotype has ten or more counts. V is TRBV6-5 and J is TRBJ2-3; 10 bases agree with TRBD2. The CDR3 is made up of 16 amino acids. V lost 5 bases to trimming and J lost 9 bases; unmatched junction nucleotides: 14. Germline CDR1 and CDR2: MNHEY and SVGAGI. The CDR3 region has the DNA TGTGCCAGCAGTCAATCTAGCGGGGGCCCCCAGGGGACGCAGTATTTT. It yields the protein CASSQSSGGPQGTQYF.

This clonotype has just a few counts. A much larger clone lies a single base off, so this may be a read error. This CDR3 fails to terminate in the conserved phenylalanine or tryptophan, so it likely reflects a read error. This chain joins TRBV14 and TRBJ1-2; D is ambiguous. Germline assignment: CDR1 SGHDN and CDR2 FVKESK. CDR3 length equals 13 residues. V shed 4 bases and J shed 1 base, with 7 bases lying between them. The CDR3 sequence is CASSLSFNYGYTS. The CDR3 DNA is TGTGCCAGCAGCCTAAGCTTTAACTATGGCTACACCTCC.

As DNA, the CDR3 is TGCAGTGCTAGTCGGTGGGCTAGCGGGAGTGAAAAACTGTTTTTT. Residues: CSASRWASGSEKLFF. The rearrangement uses TRBV20-1 and TRBJ1-4; D is unclear. The CDR3 is 15 residues long. V lost 3 bases, J lost 7 bases, and 18 bases lay in between. Germline assignment: CDR1 DFQATT and CDR2 SNEGSKA (reference sequence).

This clonotype was counted ten times or more. This sequence joins TRBV20-1 and TRBJ2-1, with 9 bases that match TRBD2. Germline-derived CDR1 and CDR2 are DFQATT and SNEGSKA (reference sequence). The CDR3 length is 17 residues. Trimming removed 0 bases from V and 5 bases from J; junction bases left unmatched: 11. The CDR3 bases are TGCAGTGCTAGAGATCTAGGGCGGGAGGGCCGGAACAATGAGCAGTTCTTC. Residues: CSARDLGREGRNNEQFF.

This clonotype was counted many times. The rearrangement joins TRBV11-1 to TRBJ2-7, with a weak D call TRBD1 (6 bases). The CDR3 extends over 18 amino acids. Germline V CDR1 and CDR2: SGHAT, FQDESV (reference sequence). The ends were cut back, 6 bases at V and 3 bases at J, with 27 bases in the middle. This chain's CDR3 is CASRPYSGTLLTGYEQYF. The CDR3 DNA reads as TGTGCCAGCAGACCATATTCCGGGACACTCTTGACGGGCTACGAGCAGTACTTC.

This clonotype was recorded at least ten times. A much larger clone sits a single nucleotide away, making a read error possible. The V and J genes are TRBV7-7 and TRBJ2-5; D is perhaps TRBD1 or TRBD2 (5 bases each). CDR3 length: 15 residues. CDR1 SSHAT and CDR2 FNYEAQ come from the germline V gene (reference sequence). CDR3: CASSLARGPQETQHF. In DNA form, the CDR3 reads TGTGCTAGCAGCTTAGCAAGGGGACCGCAAGAGACCCAGCACTTC.

This clonotype was counted only a few times. The V and J genes are TRBV2 and TRBJ1-3; maybe TRBD1 (5 bases). Germline CDR1 reads SNHLY; CDR2 reads FYNNEI. The CDR3 sequence is 14 residues long. V was pared by 8 bases and J by 4 bases, with 15 bases between. CDR3 sequence reads: CASGPQGPGNTIYF. The CDR3 DNA sequence: TGTGCCAGCGGGCCTCAGGGACCAGGAAACACCATATATTTT.

The V call is TRBV10-3, the J call TRBJ1-5; TRBD1 is a possible D gene (6 bases). The ends were cut back, 6 bases at V and 6 bases at J, with 12 bases in the middle. This CDR3 spans 13 amino acids. Germline CDR1 reads ENHRY; CDR2 reads SYGVKD. Here the CDR3 DNA reads TGTGCCATCAGCCCAGCACAGGGTCAGCCCCAGCATTTT. Translation gives CAISPAQGQPQHF.

This clonotype was counted a few times. The V gene is TRBV2, the J gene TRBJ1-6, with a possible D match to TRBD1 (6 bases). Trimming removed 3 bases from V and 5 bases from J, with 14 bases in between. This CDR3 comprises 16 residues. Per germline, CDR1 SNHLY and CDR2 FYNNEI. The CDR3 DNA is TGTGCCAGCAGTGAGACGGGGGGCCTGAATAATTCACCCCTCCACTTT. This gives the protein CASSETGGLNNSPLHF.

Ten or more counts support this clonotype. V and J are TRBV9 and TRBJ1-4; D not resolved. The CDR3 has 13 residues. The germline V gene encodes CDR1 SGDLS and CDR2 YYNGEE. Between the trimmed V and J ends, which lost 4 bases and 3 bases, there was a span of 7 bases. The chain's CDR3 is CASSLNPNEKLFF. CDR3 in DNA: TGTGCCAGCAGCTTAAATCCTAATGAAAAACTGTTTTTT.

This clonotype has only one observation. One junction end does not reproduce the germline sequence, and a read error may be involved. Here the CDR3 DNA reads TGTGCCATCAGTTTATCCCCCGGAGGGGGTATCTATGGCTACACCTTC. It yields the protein CAISLSPGGGIYGYTF. The rearrangement uses TRBV27 and TRBJ1-2, with D possibly matching TRBD1 (6 bases). This CDR3 region has 16 residues. The germline V gene has CDR1 MNHEY and CDR2 SMNVEV (reference sequence).

This clonotype was detected many times. The chain joins TRBV19 to TRBJ2-5; 8 bases align to TRBD2. Germline CDR1 reads LNHDA; CDR2 reads SQIVND (reference sequence). This CDR3 is 14 amino acids long. J was trimmed by 2 bases and V by 4 bases; bases with no gene match: 3. The CDR3 DNA follows: TGTGCCAGTAGTAGCCGGGAGGGACAAGAGACCCAGTACTTC. Translation: CASSSREGQETQYF. The full variable domain, its missing parts supplied by reference TRBV19 and TRBJ2-5, is DGGITQSPKYLFRKEGQNVTLSCEQNLNHDAMYWYRQDPGQGLRLIYYSQIVNDFQKGDIAEGYSVSREKKESFPLTVTSAQKNPTAFYLCASSSREGQETQYFGPGTRLLVL.

Turning to this clonotype: A much larger clone sits a single nucleotide away, making a read error possible. The CDR3 sequence: CASSHRGQGGEKLFF. In nucleotides, the CDR3 is TGTGCCAGCAGTCATAGGGGACAGGGGGGTGAAAAACTGTTTTTT. The V gene is TRBV6-6, the J gene TRBJ1-4, with 11 bases identical to TRBD1. This CDR3 has 15 residues. J lost 7 bases, V lost 5 bases, and 6 bases had no gene match. Germline loops: CDR1 MNHNY, CDR2 SVGAGI (reference sequence).

Worth noting for this clonotype: The junction departs from the called germline gene at one end, perhaps through a read error. This chain joins TRBV2 and TRBJ1-6; D perhaps matches TRBD1 (5 bases). This CDR3 spans 16 amino acids. Germline CDR1 reads SNHLY; CDR2 reads FYNNEI. The CDR3 DNA reads as TGTGCCAGCGCGGGTTTGGGCGGGGCCCTGAATTCACCCCTCCACTTC. Its translation: CASAGLGGALNSPLHF.

In this sample, this clonotype turned up a few times. The chain links TRBV10-3 to TRBJ1-1, with D unclear. This CDR3 is 13 amino acids long. Trimming shortened V by 6 bases and J by 3 bases, and 11 bases separated the two germline ends. The germline V gene has CDR1 ENHRY and CDR2 SYGVKD. The CDR3 DNA sequence: TGTGCCATCAGAAACCAGGACTACACTGAAGCTTTCTTT. Translating gives CAIRNQDYTEAFF.

This clonotype has ten or more counts. The chain has TRBV29-1 and TRBJ1-1; D gene ambiguous. This CDR3 comprises 10 residues. The V and J ends lost 5 bases and 5 bases respectively, with 6 bases between them. From germline, CDR1 is SQVTM and CDR2 ANQGSEA. CDR3 sequence reads: CSVLLTEAFF. For the CDR3, the DNA is TGCAGCGTTTTGTTGACTGAAGCTTTCTTT.

V usage is TRBV7-3 and J usage is TRBJ2-1; TRBD2 aligns across 10 bases. Germline V CDR1 and CDR2: SGHTA, FQGTGA. The CDR3 sequence is 14 residues long. Unmatched junction bases numbered 4, after V lost 5 bases and J lost 6 bases. The CDR3 sequence is CASSQAGGPNEQFF. CDR3 coding DNA: TGTGCCAGCAGCCAAGCGGGGGGGCCCAATGAGCAGTTCTTC.

This rearrangement joins TRBV12-3 or TRBV12-4 to TRBJ2-3, with a weak D call TRBD2 (5 bases). The CDR3 is 18 residues long. V gave up 4 bases and J gave up 1 base, with 21 bases separating them. The CDR3 DNA reads as TGTGCCAGCAGTTACGGGGAAGTCTGGGCGGAGGGCACAGATACGCAGTATTTT. Encoded protein: CASSYGEVWAEGTDTQYF.

This clonotype occurred many times. The chain combines TRBV5-4 with TRBJ2-5; D is possibly TRBD1 (6 bases). The germline gives CDR1 SGHNT, CDR2 YYREEE (reference sequence). V was pared by 0 bases and J by 5 bases, with 14 bases between. CDR3 size: 15 residues. The DNA of the CDR3 is TGTGCCAGCAGCTTGGGACAGGCCATCCCCGAGACCCAGTACTTC. Its protein is CASSLGQAIPETQYF.

This clonotype was seen repeatedly, ten times or more. The chain is built from TRBV24-1 and TRBJ2-1; 7 positions match TRBD2. CDR1 and CDR2 from the germline V gene are KGHDR and SFDVKD. V lost 5 bases to trimming and J lost 2 bases; unmatched junction nucleotides: 2. This CDR3 contains 14 residues. The CDR3 sequence is CATSGGGTYNEQFF. In DNA form, the CDR3 reads TGTGCCACCAGTGGCGGGGGTACCTACAATGAGCAGTTCTTC.

This clonotype was observed many times. The chain combines TRBV2 with TRBJ2-2; D is tentatively TRBD1 or TRBD2 (5 bases each). The CDR3 has 13 residues. Germline CDR1 SNHLY, CDR2 FYNNEI. Trimming left V 7 bases short and J 2 bases short, with 8 bases between. DNA of the CDR3: TGTGCCAGCATCCGGGACAACACCGGGGAGCTGTTTTTT. Translating it yields CASIRDNTGELFF.

This clonotype was seen ten or more times. The V call is TRBV2, the J call TRBJ1-2; D not resolved. CDR1 is SNHLY and CDR2 is FYNNEI in the germline V gene. V lost 5 bases and J lost 8, with 12 bases in between. This CDR3 has 12 amino acids. CDR3 in amino acids: CASSRTERGYTF. DNA of the CDR3: TGTGCCAGCAGTCGGACGGAAAGAGGCTACACCTTC.

This clonotype was seen many times. An end of the junction differs from the germline gene, which may be a read error. The chain carries TRBV7-8 and TRBJ2-3; 7 bases fit TRBD2. Germline CDR1 SGHVS, CDR2 FQNEAQ. The CDR3 sequence is 13 residues long. The CDR3 DNA follows: TGTGCCAGCGGCTTGGCGGGAGAGGCTACGCAGTATTTT. Protein sequence: CASGLAGEATQYF.

Turning to this clonotype: The junction and the germline gene differ at one end; a read error may be behind it. The chain combines TRBV25-1 with TRBJ2-3; TRBD2 matches at 7 bases. The CDR3 totals 21 residues. Germline loops: CDR1 MGHDK, CDR2 SYGVNS. In DNA form, the CDR3 reads TGTACCAGCCCCAGGGATACATGGCGGGAGAGCACGACTACATTCACAGATACGCAGTATTTT. It encodes CTSPRDTWRESTTTFTDTQYF.

The chain carries TRBV28 and TRBJ1-5, with D tentatively TRBD1 (6 bases). Trimming took 7 bases from V and 0 from J, leaving 16 bases between them. The CDR3 has 16 residues. The germline CDR1 and CDR2 sequences are MDHEN and SYDVKM. The CDR3 sequence is CASTSREGGSNQPQHF. The CDR3 DNA is TGTGCCAGCACCTCCCGGGAGGGGGGTAGCAATCAGCCCCAGCATTTT.

Ten or more counts support this clonotype. The rearrangement joins TRBV10-3 to TRBJ2-1; the match to TRBD2 covers 12 bases. Germline V gene data show CDR1 as ENHRY and CDR2 as SYGVKD. Trimming cost V 5 bases and J 0 bases; bases outside gene matches: 11. There are 19 residues in the CDR3. CDR3 nucleotides: TGTGCCATCAGTCCGACTAGCGGGAGCCCTCTCTTCTCCTACAATGAGCAGTTCTTC. Encoded protein: CAISPTSGSPLFSYNEQFF.

The rearrangement uses TRBV10-3 and TRBJ2-5, with TRBD2 matching over 12 bases. This CDR3 is built from 17 residues. V lost 4 bases and J lost 5; bases outside the gene matches: 11. Germline values: CDR1 ENHRY, CDR2 SYGVKD. The CDR3 sequence: CAISAHSTSGGWETQYF. CDR3 coding DNA: TGTGCCATCAGTGCTCACTCTACTAGCGGGGGGTGGGAGACCCAGTACTTC.